This T cell receptor beta chain stems from a study of blood T cell dynamics during melanoma immunotherapy (TCRdb year 2020). Study-wide context: The patients had metastatic melanoma and were given first-line pembrolizumab or nivolumab plus ipilimumab as standard of care in the United Kingdom. To identify early correlates of response, the study profiled peripheral T cell receptor repertoires in patients with metastatic melanoma before and after one cycle of checkpoint inhibitor therapy. Consecutive patients formed a training cohort, and a further independent group of patients from the same centre was pooled into an external validation set. Study-level results and caveats: Whether the T cell clones behind the repertoire changes were melanoma-specific or instead reflected general immune activation was something the study could not determine. A bifurcated reorganization of the PBMC repertoire at W3, with increased clonality or increased diversity, was observed in patients who later achieved disease control, unlike in progressors. The relatively small sample size was acknowledged as something that could potentially limit how far the results can be generalized.

Trimming removed 1 base from V and 6 bases from J; the gene matches leave 0 bases unexplained. There are 14 amino acids in the CDR3, from cysteine to phenylalanine inclusive. Only the CDR3 part of the read is kept: 42 bases, read in frame from the first base. Via the germline V gene, CDR1 is SGHAT and CDR2 FQNNGV. Explained via the paper, the time point label denotes: pre-treatment baseline. Blood samples were taken at two points: before treatment (T0) and at week 3 (W3), which came after the first cycle of checkpoint blockade. Except for a couple of patients with rapid clinical progression, response was assessed 12 weeks after the first infusion by RECIST 1.1; disease control meant complete response, partial response or stable disease. Any patient who had received prior systemic cancer treatment, was on concomitant immunosuppressant therapy or had synchronous other active malignancies was excluded. Bulk PBMC and plasma cell-free DNA were both sequenced for TCR beta so that circulating cells and T cell turnover could be tracked. PBMC were isolated from blood with Lymphoprep and SepMate tubes, followed by red cell lysis. DNA from PBMC and sorted T cell subsets was extracted with QIAamp DNA Blood Mini kits.

Every bulk PBMC sample had a fixed 350 ng of DNA loaded. TCR beta CDR3 sequences were amplified from genomic DNA using the immunoSEQ TCRb Assay kit according to manufacturer instructions. The KAPA Library Quantification Kit for Illumina platforms was used to quantify the pooled libraries by qPCR. Pooled libraries were sequenced on an Illumina NextSeq 500, clustered at roughly 0.55-1.1 pM. The published analysis was carried out like this. The TCR data were analyzed using immunoSEQ ANALYZER and the R LymphoSeq package. A rearrangement efficiency score was calculated as productive divided by the sum of productive and non-productive CDR3 sequences. Clonality was assessed using the Gini coefficient and diversity using the Renyi index at alpha=1, with pairwise comparisons between timepoints within each patient. Clonal relatedness, based on an edit distance of 3, and repertoire similarity, based on the Bhattacharyya coefficient, were both computed in LymphoSeq. To classify response, a linear discriminant analysis based on week-3 changes in clonality and diversity was built with the R MASS and caret packages. Held by TCRdb, this immuneACCESS table contains in-frame sequences only and omits some clones. Under half of the omission traces to an unresolved V gene where checked; the cause of the rest is unknown. The V and J calls and clone size come from that table; D and trimming were worked out from the DNA. In this sample the table shows about 20,000 clones, over 85% of which occur a single time. About 1% of the sample lies in the top ten.

Details on this clone: Its antigen is still unknown. Base qualities are not provided; no much larger clone lies one nucleotide away.

The sequencing here drew on blood, taken from a patient treated with checkpoint blockade. The TCR comes from a human donor with melanoma. The chain couples TRBV11-2 to TRBJ1-4; 9 central nucleotides agree with TRBD1. The DNA sequence is TGTGCCAGCAGCTTAGGGACAGGGGATGAAAAACTGTTTTTT. The resulting protein is CASSLGTGDEKLFF.